This TCR beta chain appears in the sequencing data of a study of shared clonotypes between healthy human individuals. Measured with immunoSEQ multiplex PCR; TCRdb has only the in-frame clones, and not every one. The table shows about 1 million clones, with about 70% occurring only once. CDR1 and CDR2 (germline): SGHRS, YFSETQ. Trimming removed 2 bases from V and 0 bases from J; junction bases left unmatched: 5. The CDR3 runs 16 residues. Study-wide results and limits: Although depth was large, rarefaction showed that sequencing of the sorted subsets was incomplete.

To note about this clone: Its target is not known.

J is TRBJ2-1 and V is TRBV5-1; 7 nucleotides agree with TRBD2. This TCR was recovered from a man aged 18-30 years in good health. Sequenced material: memory CD4+ T cells sorted from blood. Specified subset: CD45RA-negative fraction. Here the CDR3 reads CASSFLAGYSYNEQFF. In nucleotides, the CDR3 is TGCGCCAGCAGCTTTTTAGCGGGCTACTCCTACAATGAGCAGTTCTTC.